This record concerns one T cell receptor (beta chain) sequence. Its target is unknown. The time point: week 23, last vaccination. One vaccine dose held 300 ug of mutant IDH1 20-mer peptide and came with topical imiquimod. Those who donated had recent WHO grade 3 or 4 IDH1-mutant, ATRX-lost astrocytomas. Data came from immunoSEQ multiplex PCR; TCRdb stores just in-frame clones and leaves some out. The sample shows approximately 82,000 clones, 65% to 90% of them seen only once. The CDR3 has 12 amino acids. Trimming took off 4 bases at V and 6 bases at J, with 7 bases between the two ends. Per the germline V gene, CDR1 is SGHTA and CDR2 is FQGNSA. This sample was included in a study of a mutant IDH1 vaccine in newly diagnosed glioma. General study results and limits: Across multiple MHC alleles, approximately 93% of patients had vaccine-induced responses. Pseudoprogression apparently lacked any relation to changes in top peripheral T cell clonotypes.

The sequenced sample was PBMCs, obtained from a glioma patient whose treatment included an IDH1 peptide vaccine. The source is a man aged 25-45 years with glioma. Some clones in this sample may be carry-over from other donors' samples. This chain connects TRBV7-2 to TRBJ1-5, with D unresolved. In nucleotides, the CDR3 is TGTGCCAGCAGCTCTCCCTCTCAGCCCCAGCATTTT. This codes for CASSSPSQPQHF.